This entry lists 22 T cell receptor beta chains sequenced from one sample in a study of blood T cell repertoires in COVID-19. Profiling relied on immunoSEQ multiplex PCR, and the TCRdb table lists in-frame clones only, not all of them. The table records roughly 160,000 clones, roughly 91% of them present only once. Sample: peripheral blood. All receptors come from a man aged 50-59 years who had recovered from COVID-19.

The V call is TRBV9, the J call TRBJ1-3; the D is unclear. The CDR3 is 16 amino acids. Trimming cost V 3 bases and J 0 bases, with 13 bases left between them. The V gene's germline CDR1 is SGDLS and CDR2 YYNGEE. The CDR3 bases are TGTGCCAGCAGCGCACGACGGGGAGGCTCTGGAAACACCATATATTTT. The encoded protein is CASSARRGGSGNTIYF.

The chain is built from TRBV2 and TRBJ2-7; 7 bases map to TRBD2. With V trimmed by 6 bases and J by 2 bases, 10 bases remained unmatched. This CDR3 comprises 15 residues. In germline, CDR1 is SNHLY, CDR2 FYNNEI. CDR3 residues: CASSVGGTAAYEQYF. The CDR3 region has the DNA TGTGCCAGCAGCGTCGGGGGGACTGCCGCCTACGAGCAGTACTTC.

This sequence joins TRBV5-1 and TRBJ2-1, with 15 bases that match TRBD2. Looked up from germline, CDR1 is SGHRS and CDR2 is YFSETQ. The V segment lost 4 bases and the J segment 6 bases; nucleotides outside the gene matches: 5. The CDR3 runs to 16 residues. CDR3 amino acids: CASSARTSGGANEQFF. In DNA, the CDR3 is TGCGCCAGCAGCGCCCGGACTAGCGGGGGGGCCAATGAGCAGTTCTTC. The full variable domain, its missing parts supplied by reference TRBV5-1 and TRBJ2-1, is KAGVTQTPRYLIKTRGQQVTLSCSPISGHRSVSWYQQTPGQGLQFLFEYFSETQRNKGNFPGRFSGRQFSNSRSEMNVSTLELGDSALYLCASSARTSGGANEQFFGPGTRLTVL.

The CDR3 DNA is TGTGCCAGCAGTGCCTCGGGACTAGCGGGGGCCGGCTCCTACGAGCAGTACTTC. Protein product: CASSASGLAGAGSYEQYF. This rearrangement joins TRBV6-2 or TRBV6-3 to TRBJ2-7; 14 nucleotides line up with TRBD2. The CDR3 is 18 residues long. The germline gives CDR1 MNHEY, CDR2 SVGEGT. V shed 5 bases and J 0 bases; nucleotides not matched to a gene: 9.

The J gene is TRBJ1-2, the V gene TRBV21-1; the D call of TRBD1 is as the table states it, not checked on the DNA. TRBV21-1 is termed a pseudogene. The CDR3 extends over 16 amino acids. CDR3 protein: CASSKLSETANYGYTF. The CDR3 DNA sequence: TGTGCCAGCAGCAAACTTTCTGAGACAGCAAACTATGGCTACACCTTC.

The chain has TRBV9 and TRBJ2-1; 9 positions match TRBD2. This CDR3 has 18 residues. J was trimmed by 0 bases and V by 2 bases; bases with no gene match: 9. The germline gives CDR1 SGDLS, CDR2 YYNGEE. Written as DNA, the CDR3 is TGTGCCAGCAGCGTCGGCTTAGCGGGGGCGAGCTCCTACAATGAGCAGTTCTTC. This encodes CASSVGLAGASSYNEQFF.

This chain links TRBV7-3 with TRBJ2-2, with D possibly TRBD1 on 7 matching bases. CDR3 length equals 16 residues. In germline, CDR1 is SGHTA, CDR2 FQGTGA. Trimming took off 5 bases at V and 1 base at J, with 14 bases between the two ends. The CDR3 spells CASSAPQGGNTGELFF. The CDR3 DNA sequence: TGTGCCAGCAGCGCCCCTCAGGGGGGGAACACCGGGGAGCTGTTTTTT.

CDR3 sequence: CASSQGQGLTYEQYF. Written as DNA, the CDR3 is TGTGCCAGCAGCCAAGGACAGGGGTTAACCTACGAGCAGTACTTC. The chain couples TRBV11-2 to TRBJ2-7; 9 bases line up with TRBD1. Germline assignment: CDR1 SGHAT and CDR2 FQNNGV. The trim removed 5 bases at V and 2 bases at J, leaving 7 bases unmatched. CDR3 length: 15 residues. Variable domain in full (rest from reference TRBV11-2 and TRBJ2-7): EAGVAQSPRYKIIEKRQSVAFWCNPISGHATLYWYQQILGQGPKLLIQFQNNGVVDDSQLPKDRFSAERLKGVDSTLKIQPAKLEDSAVYLCASSQGQGLTYEQYFGPGTRLTVT.

This clone was picked up one time. V and J are TRBV28 and TRBJ1-2, with D possibly TRBD1 on 5 matching bases. Germline V CDR1 and CDR2: MDHEN, SYDVKM. V lost 5 bases and J 12 bases, leaving 22 bases between the germline ends. This CDR3 comprises 14 residues. CDR3 nucleotides: TGTGCCAGCAGTCCCTCGTTTGGCGGGGCCTTGGACACCTTC. This translates into CASSPSFGGALDTF.

This chain joins TRBV27 and TRBJ1-5; 8 bases fit TRBD1. The length of the CDR3 is 16 residues. Looked up from germline, CDR1 is MNHEY and CDR2 is SMNVEV (reference sequence). The V segment lost 5 bases and the J segment 6 bases; nucleotides outside the gene matches: 12. CDR3 DNA sequence: TGTGCCAGCAGTCATTCCCCAGGGGGCAGGGGTCAGCCCCAGCATTTT. Amino acids: CASSHSPGGRGQPQHF.

The rearrangement uses TRBV30 and TRBJ2-7; 8 positions agree with TRBD2. CDR3 size: 13 residues. Germline lookup yields CDR1 GTSNPN and CDR2 SVGIG (reference sequence). The V gene end was trimmed by 4 bases and the J gene end by 11 bases; junction bases not matched to a gene: 13. This CDR3 reads CAWTWAGGVKKYF. In DNA, the CDR3 is TGTGCCTGGACCTGGGCGGGGGGCGTAAAAAAGTACTTC.

The rearrangement uses TRBV21-1 and TRBJ2-4; the table's TRBD1 call for D was not verified on the DNA. TRBV21-1 constitutes a pseudogene. The CDR3 length is 14 residues. CDR3 nucleotide sequence: TGTGCCAGCGGGGGCGCAAAGGCCAAAAACATTCAGTACTTC. Encoded protein: CASGGAKAKNIQYF.

This clone was recorded once. The J gene is TRBJ2-5, the V gene TRBV6-5; 11 bases match TRBD1. The CDR3 is made up of 15 amino acids. The germline gives CDR1 MNHEY, CDR2 SVGAGI. V gave up 6 bases and J gave up 4 bases; unmatched junction bases: 7. CDR3 DNA sequence: TGTGCCAGCAGGTCGGGACAGGGGGTCGTAGAGACCCAGTACTTC. This codes for CASRSGQGVVETQYF.

CDR3 residues: CASSAEGSTDTQYF. Here the CDR3 DNA reads TGTGCCAGCAGCGCGGAGGGGAGCACAGATACGCAGTATTTT. The chain couples TRBV9 to TRBJ2-3, with D perhaps matching TRBD2 (6 bases). Germline values: CDR1 SGDLS, CDR2 YYNGEE. The length of the CDR3 is 14 residues. Trimming shortened V by 3 bases and J by 0 bases, and 8 bases separated the two germline ends. Together with reference TRBV9 and TRBJ2-3, the CDR3 gives the full variable domain: DSGVTQTPKHLITATGQRVTLRCSPRSGDLSVYWYQQSLDQGLQFLIQYYNGEERAKGNILERFSAQQFPDLHSELNLSSLELGDSALYFCASSAEGSTDTQYFGPGTRLTVL.

The genes are TRBV4-3 and TRBJ2-2; 8 nucleotides align to TRBD1. Germline CDR1 and CDR2: LGHNA and YSLEER. V was pared by 2 bases and J by 6 bases, with 8 bases of the junction left unmatched. The CDR3 is 16 residues long. The chain's CDR3 is CASSQRTGRSAGELFF. The CDR3, as DNA: TGCGCCAGCAGCCAAAGGACAGGGAGATCGGCCGGGGAGCTGTTTTTT.

This clone was counted once. CDR3 bases: TGTGCCAGCAGTATCGCAGGGCCGAGCTCCTACAATGAGCAGTTCTTC. This codes for CASSIAGPSSYNEQFF. This rearrangement joins TRBV28 to TRBJ2-1, with D maybe TRBD1 (5 bases). CDR3 length equals 16 residues. Germline V lookup: CDR1 MDHEN, CDR2 SYDVKM. Trimming stripped 5 bases from V and 0 bases from J, with 14 bases between.

The chain uses TRBV9 and TRBJ2-1; 9 bases match TRBD1. The junction had 9 bases not matched to a gene; V was cut back by 3 bases and J by 8 bases. CDR1 SGDLS and CDR2 YYNGEE come from the germline V gene. The CDR3 spans 15 residues. CDR3 coding DNA: TGTGCCAGCAGCGCGCGGGACAGGGTGTCCGATGAGCAGTTCTTC. Residues: CASSARDRVSDEQFF. The complete variable domain, with remaining parts taken from reference TRBV9 and TRBJ2-1, reads DSGVTQTPKHLITATGQRVTLRCSPRSGDLSVYWYQQSLDQGLQFLIQYYNGEERAKGNILERFSAQQFPDLHSELNLSSLELGDSALYFCASSARDRVSDEQFFGPGTRLTVL.

The CDR3 bases are TGTGCCAGCTCGCCGAGGAACACTGAAGCTTTCTTT. This codes for CASSPRNTEAFF. The chain is built from TRBV18 and TRBJ1-1; D is unresolved. Germline V gene data show CDR1 as KGHSH and CDR2 as LQKENI. The CDR3 length is 12 residues. Trimming removed 6 bases at V and 1 base at J, with 6 bases between.

This clone is a singleton in its sample. This chain uses TRBV6-6 with TRBJ2-1, with D possibly TRBD2 on 5 matching bases. With 7 bases removed from V and 9 bases from J, the gap between germline ends came to 13 bases. Germline values: CDR1 MNHNY, CDR2 SVGAGI (reference sequence). The CDR3 covers 12 residues. CDR3: CASKGAGGEQFF. The CDR3 DNA follows: TGTGCCAGCAAGGGTGCGGGTGGTGAGCAGTTCTTC.

The chain carries TRBV7-3 and TRBJ2-2, with TRBD1 identical over 9 bases. Germline loops: CDR1 SGHTA, CDR2 FQGTGA. The V and J ends lost 6 bases and 11 bases, in that order; junction bases with no gene match: 10. The CDR3 is 14 amino acids. The CDR3 DNA sequence: TGTGCCAGCAGTTCCCGGGACAGGGATGGTGAGCTGTTTTTT. Protein: CASSSRDRDGELFF.

This clone came up once. The V call is TRBV19, the J call TRBJ2-7, with TRBD1 matching over 10 bases. There are 18 residues in the CDR3. The germline CDR1 and CDR2 sequences are LNHDA and SQIVND (reference sequence). The V segment lost 5 bases and the J segment 1 base; nucleotides outside the gene matches: 14. CDR3: CASSPQGQSGQGSYEQYF. Here the CDR3 DNA reads TGTGCCAGTAGTCCACAGGGACAGTCGGGACAGGGGTCCTACGAGCAGTACTTC. Using reference TRBV19 and TRBJ2-7 for the parts outside the CDR3, the full variable domain is DGGITQSPKYLFRKEGQNVTLSCEQNLNHDAMYWYRQDPGQGLRLIYYSQIVNDFQKGDIAEGYSVSREKKESFPLTVTSAQKNPTAFYLCASSPQGQSGQGSYEQYFGPGTRLTVT.

There are a few counts of this clone. The chain recombines TRBV5-5 with TRBJ1-2; no definite D call. The V and J ends lost 0 bases and 8 bases respectively, with 14 bases between them. The CDR3 covers 14 residues. From germline, CDR1 is SGHKS and CDR2 YYEKEE (reference sequence). For the CDR3, the DNA is TGTGCCAGCAGCTTGGAGGTCGGGGTCTTGGGCTACACCTTC. Translation gives CASSLEVGVLGYTF.